The T cell receptor beta chain under discussion was sequenced for a study of T cell responses to AZD1222 COVID-19 vaccine. Turning to the study itself: Pooling covered second doses at about 4 or about 12 weeks.

Libraries were prepared by immunoSEQ multiplex PCR; TCRdb keeps only in-frame clonotypes and omits some of them. The sample holds 95,000 to 100,000 clones; about 82% are singletons and the top ten take approximately 1.3%. Trimming shortened V by 6 bases and J by 4 bases, and 10 bases separated the two germline ends. CDR3 length: 11 residues. Germline V gives CDR1 DFQATT, CDR2 SNEGSKA (reference sequence). Whole-study results and caveats: Only a handful of people who got AZD1222 tested seropositive at baseline.

This clone was observed a single time. No antigen is known for it. The rearrangement uses TRBV20-1 and TRBJ2-7; D is perhaps TRBD1 (6 bases). The starting material was peripheral blood, obtained on day 0 of AZD1222 vaccination. The origin of this receptor is an adult in good health. The CDR3, as DNA: TGCAGTGCAAACAGGGCATACGAGCAGTACTTC. Its translation: CSANRAYEQYF.